This is a list of T cell receptor beta chains from one sample in a study of tumor-infiltrating lymphocytes in primary liver carcinoma. TCRdb analysed the multiplex PCR reads with MiXCR anew, one entry per CDR3 protein. This sample has approximately 88,000 distinct CDR3 sequences, with less than 70% found just once. The sample taken for sequencing was tumor-adjacent normal liver tissue. The receptor set was obtained from a man in his forties with primary liver carcinoma and hepatitis B virus infection. The CDR3 runs from the conserved cysteine through the conserved F or W. A D gene is named only where the DNA matches it firmly. Clone size is not always given. Where it is, it says once, few, many or a class for expanded clones.

length: 14
J: TRBJ2-3
D: NA
size: many
V: TRBV25-1
DNA: TGTGCCAGCAGTGAGTTTGGGTCTTTAGATACGCAGTATTTT
CDR3: CASSEFGSLDTQYF

length: 15
J: TRBJ2-3
D: NA
size: NA
V: TRBV11-2
DNA: TGTATCAGCAGCTTAGGGGTAGGGGGAGCAGATACGCAGTATTTT
CDR3: CISSLGVGGADTQYF

length: 14
J: TRBJ2-1
D: NA
size: NA
V: TRBV11-3
DNA: TGTGCCAGCAGCTTAGTCTGGTCTAGCAGTGAGCAGTTCTTC
CDR3: CASSLVWSSSEQFF

length: 17
J: TRBJ2-1
D: TRBD2
size: NA
V: TRBV28
DNA: TGTGCCAGTGCCGGGGCTAGCGGGAGGATACCCTTCGATGAGCGGTTCTTC
CDR3: CASAGASGRIPFDERFF

length: 13
J: TRBJ2-7
D: TRBD2
size: once
V: TRBV11-2
DNA: TGTGTCAGCAGCTTATTCGGGGGGAAAGAGCAGTACTTC
CDR3: CVSSLFGGKEQYF

length: 17
J: TRBJ2-1
D: TRBD2
size: NA
V: TRBV11-1
DNA: TGTGCCGGCAGCCTTGGACTAGCGGGAGAAGTTGACAATGAGCAGATCTTC
CDR3: CAGSLGLAGEVDNEQIF

length: 14
J: TRBJ2-3
D: NA
size: NA
V: TRBV11-2
DNA: TGTGCTAGCAGCTTGGAAAGAGGCACAGGTACGCAGTATTTT
CDR3: CASSLERGTGTQYF

length: 20
J: TRBJ2-1
D: NA
size: many
V: TRBV7-9
DNA: TGTGCCAGCAGCCCGCGGGGCAGGGGGCTACGAGCGGGAGCCTTCAATGAGCAGTTCTTC
CDR3: CASSPRGRGLRAGAFNEQFF

length: 15
J: TRBJ2-7
D: NA
size: NA
V: TRBV11-2
DNA: TGTGGCAGCAGCCTCAGCAGGACTCTACCCTACGAGCAGTACTTC
CDR3: CGSSLSRTLPYEQYF

length: 16
J: TRBJ2-7
D: TRBD2
size: NA
V: TRBV7-8
DNA: TGTGCCAGCAGCATTCAGGGAGGGCCGTCCGGGTACGAGCAGCACTTC
CDR3: CASSIQGGPSGYEQHF

length: 17
J: TRBJ2-5
D: NA
size: NA
V: TRBV11-2
DNA: TGTGCCAGCAGCTCCCCCCTTGACTGGAGACTCCAAGAGACCCAGTACTTC
CDR3: CASSSPLDWRLQETQYF

length: 14
J: TRBJ2-3
D: TRBD1
size: many
V: TRBV29-1
DNA: TGCAGCGCTGGACAGGGTGACATCTCCGATACGCAGTATTTT
CDR3: CSAGQGDISDTQYF

length: 12
J: TRBJ2-7
D: NA
size: NA
V: TRBV6-1
DNA: TGTGCCAGCAGTGAATGGGTAGGCGGGCTGTACTTC
CDR3: CASSEWVGGLYF

length: 15
J: TRBJ2-2
D: TRBD2
size: NA
V: TRBV4-1
DNA: TGCGCCAGCAGCCTACTAGCGAGACGGTCGGGGGGGCTGTTTTTT
CDR3: CASSLLARRSGGLFF

length: 15
J: TRBJ2-7
D: NA
size: once
V: TRBV4-2
DNA: TGTGCCAACAGCCCCTTTGAGCCGCCTGACTACGAGCAGTACTTC
CDR3: CANSPFEPPDYEQYF

length: 14
J: TRBJ2-1
D: TRBD1
size: many
V: TRBV6-5
DNA: TGTGCCAGCAGTTACCGGGACAGGGAGGACGAGCAGTTCTTC
CDR3: CASSYRDREDEQFF

length: 13
J: TRBJ1-2
D: TRBD1
size: many
V: TRBV6-1
DNA: TGTGCCAGCAGTCCGGACAGGGCTTATGGCTACACCTTC
CDR3: CASSPDRAYGYTF